This T cell receptor beta chain was observed in a study of blood T cells in healthy people across ages. Alongside a J-beta primer mix, a sample-barcoded 5' primer served in a second PCR lasting about 6 to 12 cycles. TCRdb passed the 5' RACE reads through MiXCR, listing each CDR3 protein once. The table shows hundreds of thousands of distinct CDR3 sequences, with more than 20% occurring only once. The germline gives CDR1 SNHLY, CDR2 FYNNEI. CDR3 size: 14 residues. The sequence was collected from a man in his 70s in good health. Sequencing was done on a sample of blood. The J gene is TRBJ2-1, the V gene TRBV2, with 8 nucleotides matching TRBD1. TRBJ2-5 matches the DNA end more closely, so the J call is doubtful. The CDR3 DNA reads as TGTGCCAGCAGTAGGCAGGGGGCGGCGGAGACCCAGTACTTC. Translation: CASSRQGAAETQYF.